Following are 8 T cell receptor beta chains from one sample sequenced in a study of identical twins. TCRdb recomputed calls from the 5' RACE reads with MiXCR, one row per CDR3 protein. The sample includes 220,000 or so distinct CDR3 sequences, 5.5% to 8% of them seen just once. The sample was also linked to a second study, of yellow fever vaccine responses in identical twins.

Sequencing used memory (CD45RO+) T cells sorted from blood. The receptors here all came from a woman between 18 and 30 years old in good health.

To note about this clonotype: A read error may account for a junction end that differs from germline. The chain couples TRBV2 to TRBJ2-1, with 7 bases lining up with TRBD2. The germline V gene encodes CDR1 SNHLY and CDR2 FYNNEI. The CDR3 runs to 13 residues. Written as DNA, the CDR3 is TGTGCCAGCAGTGAAGCGCTCGGGGGGTACGGCATCTTC. It yields the protein CASSEALGGYGIF.

V gene TRBV12-3 or TRBV12-4 combines with J gene TRBJ2-3, with TRBD2 identical over 7 bases. The CDR3 runs to 18 residues. V gave up 2 bases and J gave up 2 bases; unmatched junction bases: 13. CDR3 loop: CASSLRGWAGVSTDTQYF. The CDR3 DNA reads as TGTGCCAGCAGTTTACGGGGATGGGCGGGAGTGTCCACAGATACGCAGTATTTT.

There are many counts of this clonotype. The V and J genes are TRBV4-1 and TRBJ1-1; D gene uncertain. Germline V gene sequence: CDR1 MGHRA, CDR2 YSYEKL. The CDR3 spans 15 residues. V was clipped by 5 bases and J by 0 bases, with 13 bases between them. DNA for the CDR3: TGCGCCAGCAGCACACAAGTCGGGGTGAACACTGAAGCTTTCTTT. Its translation: CASSTQVGVNTEAFF.

This clonotype was counted ten times or more. The chain links TRBV4-1 to TRBJ1-5; D gene uncertain. Trimming pared 4 bases from V and 2 bases from J, leaving 15 bases between. Germline-derived CDR1 and CDR2 are MGHRA and YSYEKL. The CDR3 contains 16 residues. The CDR3 nucleotides read TGCGCCAGCAGCCCAACTGGGGTAGGCGGCAATCAGCCCCAGCATTTT. Translation gives CASSPTGVGGNQPQHF.

This clonotype was seen a handful of times. The V gene is TRBV27, the J gene TRBJ1-1; possible D gene TRBD1, 6 bases. CDR3 length: 15 residues. Trimming stripped 6 bases from V and 5 bases from J, with 19 bases between. Germline CDR1 is MNHEY and CDR2 is SMNVEV (reference sequence). The DNA of the CDR3 is TGTGCCAGCAGGCGCCGCCAGGGGTTAGGGACTGAAGCTTTCTTT. Translating it yields CASRRRQGLGTEAFF.

The table lists this clonotype with a few counts. The chain has TRBV20-1 and TRBJ2-2; either TRBD1 or TRBD2 may fit D (5 bases each). Trimming took off 2 bases at V and 5 bases at J, with 15 bases between the two ends. The CDR3 has 15 residues. Germline V gene lookup returns CDR1 DFQATT and CDR2 SNEGSKA (reference sequence). The CDR3 nucleotides are TGCAGTGCTAGAAGGGACCCACGAGGGACCGGGGAGCTGTTTTTT. The encoded protein is CSARRDPRGTGELFF.

V usage is TRBV10-3 and J usage is TRBJ2-5; 7 nucleotides align to TRBD2. The CDR3 contains 15 residues. Germline CDR1 ENHRY, CDR2 SYGVKD. V gave up 3 bases and J gave up 5 bases; unmatched junction bases: 9. The CDR3 region is CAISDSGGVRETQYF. CDR3 nucleotides: TGTGCCATCAGTGACTCGGGAGGCGTGAGGGAGACCCAGTACTTC.

Only a few counts were recorded for this clonotype. The V call is TRBV14, the J call TRBJ2-1; 9 bases are shared with TRBD2. This CDR3 has 17 residues. V was clipped by 2 bases and J by 8 bases; unmatched bases: 13. CDR1 is SGHDN and CDR2 is FVKESK in the germline V gene. The CDR3 DNA reads as TGTGCCAGCAGCCAACGCCATCCGGGACTAGCTAAAGATGAGCAGTTCTTC. Amino acids: CASSQRHPGLAKDEQFF.